A selection of T cell receptor beta chains follows, all from one sample in a study of T-cell reconstitution after alpha-beta-depleted transplantation in children. A single record per CDR3 protein comes from TCRdb applying MiXCR to the PCR reads. Of around 240,000 distinct CDR3 sequences listed, approximately 8% are singletons. Sequenced here: PBMCs, mostly from graft donor cells, sampled 180 days after TCRalphabeta/CD19-depleted stem cell transplant. The receptors shown here come from a male patient younger than 18 who had a stem cell transplant for acute lymphoblastic leukemia, so the T cells may come from the graft donor. CDR3s include the opening cysteine and the closing phenylalanine or tryptophan. Each record gives: clone size, J gene, D gene, V gene, CDR3 DNA, CDR3 protein. The D gene is left open where the match is weak. The listing skips clone size in some rows; elsewhere it reads once, few, many or a size class.

size: many
J: TRBJ1-6
D: NA
V: TRBV12-3/TRBV12-4
DNA: TGTGCCAGCAAGGATACCAGGGTTTCACCCCTCCACTTT
CDR3: CASKDTRVSPLHF

size: many
J: TRBJ1-1
D: TRBD1
V: TRBV29-1
DNA: TGCAGCGACAACAGGGGGGGAACTGAAGCTTTCTTT
CDR3: CSDNRGGTEAFF

size: many
J: TRBJ2-2
D: TRBD2
V: TRBV28
DNA: TGTGCCAGCAGTTCCACCCAGATAGCGGGGGGTACCGGGGAGCTGTTTTTT
CDR3: CASSSTQIAGGTGELFF

size: NA
J: TRBJ2-7
D: NA
V: TRBV11-2
DNA: TGTGCCAGCACCGGACCTCCGCGCGCCTACGAGCAGTACTTC
CDR3: CASTGPPRAYEQYF

size: many
J: TRBJ1-2
D: TRBD1
V: TRBV28
DNA: TGTGCCAGCAGTTTCCGGGACAGCTCATTTAACTATGGCTACACCTTC
CDR3: CASSFRDSSFNYGYTF

size: NA
J: TRBJ1-4
D: TRBD1
V: TRBV29-1
DNA: TGCAGCGTTGGCCAGGGGGGGGGTGAAAAACTGTTTTTT
CDR3: CSVGQGGGEKLFF

size: many
J: TRBJ2-5
D: TRBD1
V: TRBV7-2
DNA: TGTGCCAGCAGCCCGACAGGGTGGGGGGAGACCCAGTACTTC
CDR3: CASSPTGWGETQYF

size: NA
J: TRBJ2-1
D: NA
V: TRBV27
DNA: TGTGCCAGCAGTTGGCGGCTATACAATGAGCAGTTCTTC
CDR3: CASSWRLYNEQFF

size: many
J: TRBJ1-2
D: TRBD1
V: TRBV10-3
DNA: TGTGCCATAACACCGGGACAGGGAAACTATGGCTACACCTTC
CDR3: CAITPGQGNYGYTF

size: many
J: TRBJ2-5
D: TRBD2
V: TRBV3-1
DNA: TGTGCCAGCAGCCAAGTCCTAGCGGGGGCAGAGACCCAGTACTTC
CDR3: CASSQVLAGAETQYF

size: many
J: TRBJ2-3
D: NA
V: TRBV9
DNA: TGTGCCAGCAGCAACCGAGAAGGCCGCACAGATACGCAGTATTTT
CDR3: CASSNREGRTDTQYF

size: many
J: TRBJ2-1
D: TRBD2
V: TRBV4-1
DNA: TGCGCCAGCAGCCAAGATGGGGCGGGAGTTGCCTACAATGAGCAGTTCTTC
CDR3: CASSQDGAGVAYNEQFF